These T cell receptor beta chains were read from a single sample in a study of post-analysis software for immune sequencing data. MiXCR, applied by TCRdb to the PCR reads, yields one record per CDR3 protein. The data contain roughly 400,000 distinct CDR3 sequences, 39% of them singletons. What was sequenced was blood. Every receptor here comes from a girl aged 2 to 9 with multiple sclerosis. Each CDR3 is given with its conserved first and last residue. Fields, in order: clone size, J gene, D gene, V gene, CDR3 DNA, CDR3 protein. D genes are given only for firm matches. Some rows mark clone size as missing; the rest say once, few, many or name a class of expanded clone.

>few|TRBJ2-7|NA|TRBV10-3
TGTGCCATCAGTGCCGAGGGAGAGAAGCGGGTTTCCTACGAGCAGTACTTC
CAISAEGEKRVSYEQYF
>NA|TRBJ2-5|TRBD2|TRBV24-1
TGTGCCACCAGTGATTTCTCCGGGGGGTGGACCCAGTACTTC
CATSDFSGGWTQYF
>NA|TRBJ2-1|NA|TRBV5-5
TGTGCCAGCAGCTTACTAGTAGCTACTCGTAATGAGCAGTTCTTT
CASSLLVATRNEQFF
>few|TRBJ2-2|TRBD1|TRBV5-1
TGCGCCAGCAGCATCCTGACAGGGGGCGGAACCGGGGAGCTGTTTTTT
CASSILTGGGTGELFF
>once|TRBJ1-5|TRBD1|TRBV7-9
TGTGCCAGCAGTACCTCGACAGGGTGGAATCAGCCCCAGCATTTT
CASSTSTGWNQPQHF
>NA|TRBJ2-7|NA|TRBV5-1
TGCGCCAGCAGCTGGGTGGGCGGATCCCTACCCGAGCAGTACTTC
CASSWVGGSLPEQYF
>NA|TRBJ1-6|NA|TRBV20-1
TGCAGTGCCCGACTAGCCTTAAATTCACCCCTCCACTTT
CSARLALNSPLHF
>few|TRBJ2-1|NA|TRBV6-5
TGTGCCAGCAGTTACTCACCGGCGAATTGGCTTGGGAGTGAGCAGTTCTTC
CASSYSPANWLGSEQFF
>once|TRBJ2-3|TRBD2|TRBV7-9
TGTGCCAGCAGCTTAGGCGGGAGTGTGAATACGCAGTATTTT
CASSLGGSVNTQYF
>NA|TRBJ1-1|NA|TRBV6-6
TGTGCCAGCAGCCCACCGGACAGATTTCCACGGAACACTGAAGCTTTCTTT
CASSPPDRFPRNTEAFF
>NA|TRBJ2-1|TRBD2|TRBV9
TGTGCCAGCAGCGTAGACCTAGCGGGGGGCTATTCGAACAATGAGCAGTTCTTC
CASSVDLAGGYSNNEQFF
>NA|TRBJ2-7|NA|TRBV5-1
TGCGCCAGCAGCACAGAAAACGGTTACGAGCAGTACTTC
CASSTENGYEQYF
>few|TRBJ2-7|NA|TRBV28
TGTGCCAGCAGTGTTGTTCGGGGAGCCTACGAGCAGTACTTC
CASSVVRGAYEQYF
>few|TRBJ2-7|TRBD2|TRBV20-1
TGCAGTGCTAGGACTAGCGGGCTCTACGAGCAGTACTTC
CSARTSGLYEQYF
>NA|TRBJ1-2|TRBD1|TRBV6-6
TGTGCCAGCAGTTACACAGACAGGGGCCCCTATGGCTACACCTTC
CASSYTDRGPYGYTF
>once|TRBJ1-1|NA|TRBV7-9
TGTGCCAACAGACCCGACGGGGAAGGTGAAGCTTTCTTT
CANRPDGEGEAFF
>few|TRBJ1-2|NA|TRBV4-1
TGCGCCAGCAGCCCACAGTGGGGATATATGAACTATGGCTACACCTTC
CASSPQWGYMNYGYTF
>many|TRBJ2-3|NA|TRBV7-2
TGTGCCAGCAGCTTAGTGTCGGGGGCCGCACCCCCAGATACGCAGTATTTT
CASSLVSGAAPPDTQYF
>NA|TRBJ2-7|NA|TRBV7-9
TGTGCCAGCAGCCTAACCGGACTCCCCCAGCAGTACTTC
CASSLTGLPQQYF
>NA|TRBJ2-7|NA|TRBV7-4
TGTGCCAGCAGCCCCAACGGGCCGGACCGTTACTACGAGCAGTACTTC
CASSPNGPDRYYEQYF
>few|TRBJ1-2|NA|TRBV20-1
TGCAGTGCGCCTAGGGGGATTGGCTATGGCTACACCTTC
CSAPRGIGYGYTF
>few|TRBJ2-1|NA|TRBV11-2
TGTGCCAGCAGCTTAGTCCAGGTCCAGCAGTTCTTC
CASSLVQVQQFF
>few|TRBJ1-4|NA|TRBV20-1
TGCAGTGCCCCAAATCAGGTCACCGAAAAACTGTTTTTT
CSAPNQVTEKLFF
>few|TRBJ2-1|NA|TRBV11-2
TGTGCCAGCAGCTTAGAGGTGCGGCTGAGCTCCTACAATGAGCAGTTCTTC
CASSLEVRLSSYNEQFF
>few|TRBJ2-7|TRBD2|TRBV6-6
TGTGCCAGCAGTTTTCTTAGCGGGGCCGAAACTACCTACGAGCAGTACTTC
CASSFLSGAETTYEQYF
>few|TRBJ2-6|NA|TRBV6-6
TGTGCCAGCAGTTACCCCCAGGGTTCTGGGGCCAACGTCCTGACTTTC
CASSYPQGSGANVLTF
>NA|TRBJ2-1|TRBD2|TRBV12-3/TRBV12-4
TGTGCCAGCAGTTCCCTCGCCGGGAGGCAAAGCAATGAGCAGTTCTTC
CASSSLAGRQSNEQFF
>NA|TRBJ2-3|NA|TRBV28
TGTGCCAGCAGCCGCGGACTATTCACAGATACGCAGTATTTT
CASSRGLFTDTQYF
>few|TRBJ2-7|NA|TRBV20-1
TGCAGTGCTAGTATCGTAGTGCCAGGGGCTTCCTACGAGCAGTACTTC
CSASIVVPGASYEQYF
>NA|TRBJ2-7|TRBD2|TRBV7-8
TGTGCCAGCAGCTTACTTAGCGGGACTCCACTCTACGAGCAGTACTTC
CASSLLSGTPLYEQYF
>NA|TRBJ2-1|TRBD2|TRBV7-9
TGTGCCAGCAGCTTAATGCGGCGGGAGACCCCCTACAATGAGCAGTTCTTC
CASSLMRRETPYNEQFF
>NA|TRBJ1-2|NA|TRBV5-1
TGCGCCAGCAGCTTGGCCGGGGGGACCGAGGCCTATGGCTACACCTTC
CASSLAGGTEAYGYTF
>NA|TRBJ2-7|TRBD1|TRBV29-1
TGCAGCGTTGAAGGATACAGGGGGCCAAACTACGAGCAGTACTTC
CSVEGYRGPNYEQYF
>NA|TRBJ2-7|NA|TRBV29-1
TGCAGCGTTGGGAGGGGGGCTAGCGCTTCCTACGAGCAGTACTTC
CSVGRGASASYEQYF
>few|TRBJ2-7|TRBD1|TRBV5-1
TGCGCCAGCAGCACGGATACAGGGGGCACCTACGAGCAGTACTTC
CASSTDTGGTYEQYF
>NA|TRBJ2-7|TRBD1|TRBV28
TGTGCCAGCACCACAGGGGGTCCCTACGAGCAGTACTTC
CASTTGGPYEQYF
>NA|TRBJ1-5|NA|TRBV7-2
TGTGCCAGCAGCCCCCGACCGGGATGGCAGCCCCAGCATTTT
CASSPRPGWQPQHF
>few|TRBJ2-5|NA|TRBV29-1
TGCAGCGTTGGCTCTTTTGTGGGGAAGGAGACCCAGTACTTC
CSVGSFVGKETQYF
>NA|TRBJ2-3|TRBD2|TRBV4-3
TGCGCCAGCAGCCAAGATAGGCAGCGGGGTACAGATACGCAGTATTTT
CASSQDRQRGTDTQYF
>few|TRBJ1-2|NA|TRBV7-9
TGTGCCAGCAGCTTAGGGAGGGTAGCTAACTATGGCTACACCTTC
CASSLGRVANYGYTF
>few|TRBJ1-2|TRBD1|TRBV6-6
TGTGCCAGCAGTCCCTATGACCAAGGGGGCGCAGGTGGCTACACCTTC
CASSPYDQGGAGGYTF
>NA|TRBJ2-1|NA|TRBV2
TGTGCCAGCAGTGGCGCCACTTACAATGAGCAGTTCTTC
CASSGATYNEQFF
>NA|TRBJ2-1|TRBD1|TRBV24-1
TGTGCCACCAGTGATCGGACCGGGACAGCTTACAATGAGCAGTTCTTC
CATSDRTGTAYNEQFF
>NA|TRBJ2-1|NA|TRBV9
TGTGCCAGCAGCGTGCACGGGGCAGGGGACAATGAGCAGTTCTTC
CASSVHGAGDNEQFF
>NA|TRBJ2-2|TRBD2|TRBV20-1
TGCAGTGCTAGAGTCGCTAGCGGGAACACCGGGGAGCTGTTTTTT
CSARVASGNTGELFF
>NA|TRBJ1-1|TRBD1|TRBV7-3
TGTGCCAGCAGCTCCACAGGGGTGAGCACTGAAGCTTTCTTT
CASSSTGVSTEAFF
>few|TRBJ1-2|NA|TRBV6-1
TGTGCCAGCAGTGAAGTCGTATGGGGCGGCTACACCTTC
CASSEVVWGGYTF
>few|TRBJ2-4|TRBD1|TRBV5-1
TGCGCCAGCAGCCTTGGGACAGGGGTAGCCAAAAACATTCAGTACTTC
CASSLGTGVAKNIQYF
>few|TRBJ2-5|NA|TRBV29-1
TGCAGCGTGGCTAGGGGAGAGACCCAGTACTTC
CSVARGETQYF
>NA|TRBJ2-2|NA|TRBV6-1
TGTGCCAGCAGTCCCTGGGGGGACCGGGAGCTGTTTTTT
CASSPWGDRELFF
>few|TRBJ2-4|TRBD1|TRBV11-2
TGTGCCAGCAGCCCCGGACAGGGGATGCCAAAAAACATTCAGTACTTC
CASSPGQGMPKNIQYF
>few|TRBJ2-7|NA|TRBV5-1
TGCGCCAGCAGCTTGGGGACACAGACCTACGAGCAGTACTTC
CASSLGTQTYEQYF
>few|TRBJ1-1|NA|TRBV10-3
TGTGCCATCGGGGCCCGGGACTTAGGTAACACTGAAGCTTTCTTT
CAIGARDLGNTEAFF
>NA|TRBJ1-5|NA|TRBV28
TGTGCCAGCAGGGGGGGGGCAGGGGGCAATCAGCCCCAGCATTTT
CASRGGAGGNQPQHF
>NA|TRBJ2-2|NA|TRBV11-1
TGTGCCAGCAGCTTAGTCCAGGGAGCCGGGGAGTTGTTTTTT
CASSLVQGAGELFF
>few|TRBJ2-5|NA|TRBV7-2
TGTGCCAGCAGCCTAGCCCGGGGAGGAGAGACCCAGTACTTC
CASSLARGGETQYF
>few|TRBJ2-7|TRBD1|TRBV6-6
TGTGCCAGCAGTTGGACAGGGAACTACGAGCAGTACTTC
CASSWTGNYEQYF
>NA|TRBJ2-7|TRBD2|TRBV7-9
TGTGCCAGCAGCTCTAGACTAGCGGGGGGTTACGAGCAGTACTTC
CASSSRLAGGYEQYF
>NA|TRBJ1-2|NA|TRBV7-9
TGTGCCAGCAGCCCAAACGGCCGGACTAACTATGGCTACACCTTC
CASSPNGRTNYGYTF